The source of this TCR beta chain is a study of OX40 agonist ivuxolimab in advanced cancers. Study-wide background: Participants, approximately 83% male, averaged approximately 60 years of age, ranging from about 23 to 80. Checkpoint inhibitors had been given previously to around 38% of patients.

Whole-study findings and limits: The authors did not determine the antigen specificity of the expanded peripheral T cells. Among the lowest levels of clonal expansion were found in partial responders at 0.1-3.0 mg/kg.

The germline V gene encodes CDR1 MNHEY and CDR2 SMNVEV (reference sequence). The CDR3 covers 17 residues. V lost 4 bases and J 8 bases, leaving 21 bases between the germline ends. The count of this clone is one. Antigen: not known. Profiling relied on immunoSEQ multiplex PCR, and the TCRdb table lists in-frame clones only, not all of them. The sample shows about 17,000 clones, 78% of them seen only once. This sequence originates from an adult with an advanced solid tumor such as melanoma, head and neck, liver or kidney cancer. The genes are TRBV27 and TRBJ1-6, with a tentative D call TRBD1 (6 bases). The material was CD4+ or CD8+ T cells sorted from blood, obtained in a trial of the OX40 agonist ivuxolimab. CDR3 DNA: TGTGCCAGCAGTTCCCTCATGGCAGGGGAAACCTATTCACCCCTCCACTTT. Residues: CASSSLMAGETYSPLHF.